This T cell receptor (beta chain) was captured by sequencing in a study of T cell responses to AZD1222 COVID-19 vaccine. Second-dose timings of about 4 or about 12 weeks were pooled. CDR3 length: 15 amino acids. The germline V gene has CDR1 SGHNT and CDR2 YYREEE (reference sequence). With V trimmed by 4 bases and J by 1 base, 6 bases remained unmatched. Sequencing was performed with immunoSEQ multiplex PCR; in TCRdb, only in-frame clones are kept and a portion is missing. The data hold roughly 100,000 clones, with 90% observed a single time. This receptor was taken from an adult who received the AZD1222 COVID-19 vaccine. Sequenced material: peripheral blood, taken 28 days after the second AZD1222 dose. The J gene is TRBJ2-7, the V gene TRBV5-4, with TRBD2 matching 9 bases. CDR3 coding DNA: TGTGCCAGCAGCGCAAGCGGGGGGCGGTCCTACGAGCAGTACTTC. Its translation is CASSASGGRSYEQYF.